The source of this T cell receptor beta chain is a study of CD8 T cells in ankylosing spondylitis. Broader study findings: A TCR beta motif of fewer than ten highly homologous variants seemed to mark ankylosing spondylitis blood.

Each TCR beta library was made by quantitative 5'-RACE that incorporated molecular barcodes. TCRdb reprocessed the 5' RACE reads via MiXCR and lists one record per CDR3 protein. In the table there are 90,000 to 120,000 distinct CDR3 sequences, about 25% of which are singletons. Ten or more counts support this clonotype. Antigen unknown. Trimming took 7 bases from V and 3 from J; bases not matched to a gene: 5. Per germline, CDR1 MNHEY and CDR2 SVGEGT. This CDR3 comprises 15 residues. The specimen was synovial fluid, either unsorted or a sorted T cell fraction (not recorded which). The chain joins TRBV6-2 or TRBV6-3 to TRBJ2-1; TRBD2 matches 11 bases. The sequence was obtained from a male donor with ankylosing spondylitis. Here the CDR3 DNA reads TGTGCCAGCATCCGACTAGCGGGGTACTACAATGAGCAGTTCTTC. Protein: CASIRLAGYYNEQFF.